This entry lists 9 T cell receptor beta chains sequenced from one sample in a study of T cell repertoires in cytomegalovirus infection. Their specific antigens are unknown. Using its own MiXCR run on the reads, TCRdb lists one record per CDR3 protein. The sample lists around 710,000 distinct CDR3 sequences, almost 30% seen once, with over 10% in the top ten. The sequenced sample was cultured CD8+ T cells from PBMCs, obtained from culture after CMV antigen stimulation. The origin of the receptors is a human donor in good health (CMV status not recorded). Some clones in this sample may be carry-over from other donors' samples.

This clonotype was detected only a few times. The V call is TRBV15, the J call TRBJ2-1; no firm D call. This CDR3 contains 15 residues. Germline CDR1 is LNHNV and CDR2 is YYDKDF (reference sequence). The V end was cut by 0 bases, the J end by 0 bases, with 6 bases between. CDR3 region: CATSRDFSSYNEQFF. CDR3 coding DNA: TGTGCCACCAGCAGAGATTTTAGCTCCTACAATGAGCAGTTCTTC.

This clonotype has just a few counts. The V gene is TRBV7-6, the J gene TRBJ1-1, with unresolved D. Trimming cost V 5 bases and J 4 bases, with 20 bases left between them. The CDR3 extends over 16 amino acids. Germline V gene lookup returns CDR1 SGHVS and CDR2 FNYEAQ. The CDR3 protein is CASSLRGGLLGTEAFF. The CDR3, as DNA: TGTGCCAGCAGCCTACGAGGTGGGTTGTTGGGCACTGAAGCTTTCTTT.

The chain couples TRBV29-1 to TRBJ1-5, with 7 bases aligning to TRBD1. The germline V gene has CDR1 SQVTM and CDR2 ANQGSEA. The CDR3 consists of 19 residues. V lost 7 bases and J lost 0; bases outside the gene matches: 21. The CDR3 spells CSAESDRERGGDSNQPQHF. The CDR3 nucleotides are TGCAGCGCGGAAAGCGACAGGGAGCGCGGGGGCGATAGCAATCAGCCCCAGCATTTT.

This clonotype was seen more than once but under ten times. This chain joins TRBV27 and TRBJ1-6; TRBD1 matches at 10 bases. Germline CDR1 is MNHEY and CDR2 is SMNVEV (reference sequence). V gave up 3 bases and J gave up 9 bases; unmatched junction bases: 5. The CDR3 has 15 residues. CDR3 bases: TGTGCCAGCAGTTTCTCCGGGACAGGGGCTTCACCCCTCCACTTT. Translation gives CASSFSGTGASPLHF.

The chain carries TRBV5-4 and TRBJ1-6; D uncertain. This CDR3 comprises 16 residues. Germline lookup yields CDR1 SGHNT and CDR2 YYREEE (reference sequence). Trimming removed 0 bases at V and 2 bases at J, with 9 bases between. The CDR3 DNA reads as TGTGCCAGCAGCTTGGTGGAATTCACCTATAATTCACCCCTCCACTTT. This translates into CASSLVEFTYNSPLHF.

This chain links TRBV4-1 with TRBJ2-5; D is perhaps TRBD2 (5 bases). V shed 0 bases and J shed 0 bases, with 14 bases lying between them. Germline V gene data show CDR1 as MGHRA and CDR2 as YSYEKL. This CDR3 region has 17 residues. For the CDR3, the DNA is TGCGCCAGCAGCCAAGAAGAGGACGGCGGGCACCAAGAGACCCAGTACTTC. Its protein is CASSQEEDGGHQETQYF.

This clonotype was recorded a few times. The genes are TRBV19 and TRBJ1-1, with 10 bases that match TRBD1. The ends lost 7 bases at V and 6 bases at J; junction bases unmatched: 11. This CDR3 comprises 15 residues. Germline-derived CDR1 and CDR2 are LNHDA and SQIVND (reference sequence). The CDR3: CASTEIGTGAAEAFF. CDR3 nucleotides: TGTGCCAGTACCGAGATCGGGACAGGGGCCGCTGAAGCTTTCTTT. The whole variable domain, filled in from reference TRBV19 and TRBJ1-1, reads DGGITQSPKYLFRKEGQNVTLSCEQNLNHDAMYWYRQDPGQGLRLIYYSQIVNDFQKGDIAEGYSVSREKKESFPLTVTSAQKNPTAFYLCASTEIGTGAAEAFFGQGTRLTVV.

This clonotype was picked up a small number of times. This chain joins TRBV15 and TRBJ2-3; maybe TRBD1 (5 bases). Trimming pared 5 bases from V and 4 bases from J, leaving 10 bases between. The V gene's germline CDR1 is LNHNV and CDR2 YYDKDF (reference sequence). This CDR3 comprises 13 residues. Here the CDR3 reads CATSLLQADTQYF. For the CDR3, the DNA is TGTGCCACCAGCCTGCTACAGGCAGATACGCAGTATTTT.

This clonotype showed up just a few times. This sequence joins TRBV11-3 and TRBJ2-1, with 8 bases aligning to TRBD2. V trimming: 5 bases; J trimming: 3 bases; junction bases outside the gene matches: 9. This CDR3 has 16 residues. CDR1 is SGHNT, CDR2 YENEEA, per germline. Written as DNA, the CDR3 is TGTGCCAGCAGCCAAACGGGGGGGCCAAACTACAATGAGCAGTTCTTC. It specifies CASSQTGGPNYNEQFF.